These 31 T cell receptor beta chains were all obtained from the same sample, sequenced in a study of a mutant IDH1 vaccine in newly diagnosed glioma. As to time point: baseline, week 1 (first vaccination visit). Described treatment: pre-vaccination baseline after standard-of-care therapy. Only in-frame clones appear in the TCRdb table, and some are missing; sequencing was by immunoSEQ multiplex PCR. This table has roughly 41,000 clones, just under 80% appearing once. The sequencing here drew on PBMCs, taken from a glioma patient treated with radiotherapy, temozolomide or both. These receptors were collected from a man aged 35-49 years with glioma. Some clones in this sample may be carry-over from other donors' samples.

This clone was counted a few times. This sequence joins TRBV7-2 and TRBJ1-5, with D uncertain. In germline, CDR1 is SGHTA, CDR2 FQGNSA. The CDR3 is made up of 13 amino acids. V dropped 5 bases and J dropped 5 bases, with 10 bases sitting between them. The CDR3 sequence is CASSVFMDQPQHF. CDR3 sequence (DNA): TGTGCCAGCAGCGTGTTTATGGATCAGCCCCAGCATTTT.

This rearrangement joins TRBV21-1 to TRBJ1-1. TRBV21-1 is assigned pseudogene status. This CDR3 is built from 14 residues. The CDR3 nucleotides read TGTGCCAGCAGCAAAGAAGGCAGGAACACTGAAGCTTTCTTT. This translates into CASSKEGRNTEAFF.

This chain connects TRBV4-3 to TRBJ2-2; D might be TRBD2 (6 bases). The ends were cut back, 4 bases at V and 7 bases at J, with 10 bases in the middle. The CDR3 has 13 residues. CDR1 is LGHNA and CDR2 is YSLEER in the germline V gene. CDR3 bases: TGCGCCAGCAGCCCAGGACTACTCGGGGAGCTGTTTTTT. This translates into CASSPGLLGELFF.

This clone has only a few counts. The chain recombines TRBV18 with TRBJ1-1; D is perhaps TRBD1 (5 bases). This CDR3 is built from 13 residues. CDR1 is KGHSH and CDR2 is LQKENI in the germline V gene. Trimming took off 5 bases at V and 5 bases at J, with 12 bases between the two ends. The DNA for the CDR3 is TGTGCCAGCTCAAAGGGGCGCGAGACTGAAGCTTTCTTT. Translated: CASSKGRETEAFF.

This clone occurred a few times. This chain links TRBV7-2 with TRBJ1-2; 7 positions match TRBD1. The J segment lost 6 bases and the V segment lost 2 bases, leaving 6 bases of the junction unmatched. The CDR3 contains 14 residues. From germline, CDR1 is SGHTA and CDR2 FQGNSA. As DNA, the CDR3 is TGTGCCAGCAGCTTAAGGTGGCAGGGGGATGGCTACACCTTC. Its protein product is CASSLRWQGDGYTF. The full variable domain, with the rest looked up from reference TRBV7-2 and TRBJ1-2, is GAGVSQSPSNKVTEKGKDVELRCDPISGHTALYWYRQSLGQGLEFLIYFQGNSAPDKSGLPSDRFSAERTGGSVSTLTIQRTQQEDSAVYLCASSLRWQGDGYTFGSGTRLTVV.

The chain combines TRBV5-3 with TRBJ2-3; 7 bases are shared with TRBD1. TRBV5-3 is an open reading frame whose function is uncertain. The CDR3 totals 17 residues. V dropped 4 bases and J dropped 0; count of bases not matched to a gene: 11. The CDR3 DNA follows: TGTGCCAGAAGCCCCCAAATGGGACAGATTAGCACAGATACGCAGTATTTT. Amino acid sequence: CARSPQMGQISTDTQYF.

The chain couples TRBV10-1 to TRBJ2-7; D gene uncertain. This CDR3 region has 13 residues. Germline V gene lookup returns CDR1 WNHNN and CDR2 SYGVQD (reference sequence). Trimming shortened V by 2 bases and J by 9 bases, and 14 bases separated the two germline ends. For the CDR3, the DNA is TGCGCCAGCAGTGAGGACGGGCCCCTCGGGCAGTACTTC. Translating it yields CASSEDGPLGQYF.

J is TRBJ1-2 and V is TRBV14; D gene uncertain. The CDR3 runs 16 residues. From germline, CDR1 is SGHDN and CDR2 FVKESK. V was cut by 4 bases and J by 5 bases, with 20 bases left in between. Written as DNA, the CDR3 is TGTGCCAGCAGCCCCATTCCGGGTCTCGGAGGGTATGGCTACACCTTC. Its translation: CASSPIPGLGGYGYTF.

This chain uses TRBV6-5 with TRBJ1-5; maybe TRBD1 (5 bases). The CDR3 contains 15 residues. Germline values: CDR1 MNHEY, CDR2 SVGAGI. V was clipped by 6 bases and J by 5 bases, with 17 bases between them. The CDR3 loop reads CASRLQDTPDQPQHF. CDR3 DNA sequence: TGTGCCAGCAGGTTACAGGACACGCCGGATCAGCCCCAGCATTTT.

This clone is a singleton in its sample. This rearrangement joins TRBV6-1 to TRBJ1-1; D ambiguous. This CDR3 region has 13 residues. Germline V lookup: CDR1 MNHNS, CDR2 SASEGT. Trimming pared 4 bases from V and 0 bases from J, leaving 6 bases between. CDR3: CASSGLLNTEAFF. CDR3 nucleotides: TGTGCCAGCAGTGGGTTATTGAACACTGAAGCTTTCTTT.

J is TRBJ1-2 and V is TRBV18, with D possibly TRBD1 on 6 matching bases. Trimming pared 6 bases from V and 3 bases from J, leaving 14 bases between. Germline V gene data show CDR1 as KGHSH and CDR2 as LQKENI. The CDR3 has 14 amino acids. CDR3 in DNA: TGTGCCAGCTCGTCGGGGGAGGGGGACTATGGCTACACCTTC. Its protein product is CASSSGEGDYGYTF.

This chain joins TRBV10-3 and TRBJ2-3; D tentatively reads TRBD1 or TRBD2 (6 bases each). The length of the CDR3 is 17 residues. Germline V lookup: CDR1 ENHRY, CDR2 SYGVKD. Trimming removed 2 bases at V and 6 bases at J, with 21 bases between. This CDR3 is CAISETLLGGRMDTQYF. In DNA, the CDR3 is TGTGCCATCAGTGAGACTTTGTTGGGGGGCCGAATGGATACGCAGTATTTT.

This chain uses TRBV5-1 with TRBJ2-3, with TRBD2 matching over 8 bases. The CDR3 runs 15 residues. The trim removed 0 bases at V and 1 base at J, leaving 1 base unmatched. Germline V CDR1 and CDR2: SGHRS, YFSETQ. The CDR3 DNA sequence: TGCGCCAGCAGCTTGGTTAGCGGGGGCACAGATACGCAGTATTTT. It specifies CASSLVSGGTDTQYF.

In DNA, the CDR3 is TGTGCCAGCAGTGAAGCGAGGTTCTTGGGGAGCAATCAGCCCCAGCATTTT. Encoded protein: CASSEARFLGSNQPQHF. The chain combines TRBV6-1 with TRBJ1-5; D uncertain. CDR3 length equals 17 residues. Germline lookup yields CDR1 MNHNS and CDR2 SASEGT. The V end lost 0 bases, the J end lost 1 base, and 13 bases lay between the germline ends.

This clone was found once. The chain carries TRBV4-3 and TRBJ1-4; 9 bases fit TRBD1. Germline lookup yields CDR1 LGHNA and CDR2 YSLEER. The ends lost 5 bases at V and 8 bases at J; junction bases unmatched: 15. The CDR3 extends over 17 amino acids. The CDR3 sequence is CASSSTGGAGSGEKLFF. The CDR3 DNA reads TGCGCCAGCAGCTCAACAGGGGGCGCGGGTAGCGGGGAAAAACTGTTTTTT.

The genes are TRBV6-6 and TRBJ1-3; D unclear. Germline V gene lookup returns CDR1 MNHNY and CDR2 SVGAGI (reference sequence). The CDR3 runs 15 residues. V was trimmed by 7 bases and J by 0 bases, leaving 13 bases between them. CDR3 region: CASIPKGASGNTIYF. For the CDR3, the DNA is TGTGCCAGCATCCCTAAGGGCGCCTCTGGAAACACCATATATTTT.

In this sample, this clone turned up a few times. Other DNA sequences of this sample code for an identical CDR3. The chain recombines TRBV4-2 with TRBJ1-2; no reliable D call. Germline values: CDR1 LGHNA, CDR2 YNFKEQ. V was shortened by 4 bases and J by 8 bases, with 14 bases between the two germline ends. The CDR3 is 13 amino acids. For the CDR3, the DNA is TGTGCCAGCAGCCCACGCGGAGATAAGGGCTACACCTTC. It encodes CASSPRGDKGYTF.

The rearrangement links TRBV6-6 to TRBJ2-1; D might be TRBD1 or TRBD2, each matching 5 bases. Per the germline V gene, CDR1 is MNHNY and CDR2 is SVGAGI (reference sequence). Trimming took off 7 bases at V and 7 bases at J, with 20 bases between the two ends. This CDR3 contains 15 residues. The CDR3 loop reads CASIPTGPLRNEQFF. As DNA, the CDR3 is TGTGCCAGCATCCCAACGGGACCCCTCCGGAATGAGCAGTTCTTC.

The gene calls are TRBV10-2 and TRBJ2-7; D may be TRBD1 (6 bases). Looked up from germline, CDR1 is WSHSY and CDR2 is SAAADI. The CDR3 runs to 14 residues. The V gene lost 5 bases and the J gene lost 0 bases, with 11 bases spanning the gap. The CDR3, as DNA: TGCGCCAGCAGTTGGACAGAGAGCTCCTACGAGCAGTACTTC. The encoded protein is CASSWTESSYEQYF.

This clone appeared once. The chain combines TRBV7-2 with TRBJ1-5, with D uncertain. This CDR3 contains 14 residues. CDR1 is SGHTA and CDR2 is FQGNSA in the germline V gene. V was pared by 3 bases and J by 3 bases, with 9 bases between. CDR3 region: CASSFTPPNQPQHF. In DNA form, the CDR3 reads TGTGCCAGCAGCTTTACCCCCCCCAATCAGCCCCAGCATTTT.

The V gene is TRBV4-1, the J gene TRBJ1-1; possibly TRBD1 for D (5 bases). CDR1 and CDR2 (germline): MGHRA, YSYEKL. Trimming removed 4 bases at V and 6 bases at J, with 9 bases between. The CDR3 contains 12 residues. CDR3 bases: TGCGCCAGCAGCCGCGGGACGTCTGAAGCTTTCTTT. Translating it yields CASSRGTSEAFF.

The V and J genes are TRBV30 and TRBJ1-3; D gene unclear. CDR1 GTSNPN and CDR2 SVGIG come from the germline V gene (reference sequence). The CDR3 is 15 amino acids. The V end was cut by 2 bases, the J end by 2 bases, with 13 bases between. The CDR3, as DNA: TGTGCCTGGAGTTCTCGCCGCGGGGCTGGAAACACCATATATTTT. It codes for CAWSSRRGAGNTIYF.

The chain joins TRBV9 to TRBJ2-3, with D tentatively TRBD2 (6 bases). This CDR3 is 14 amino acids long. Trimming stripped 3 bases from V and 3 bases from J, with 11 bases between. Germline V gene lookup returns CDR1 SGDLS and CDR2 YYNGEE. The CDR3 is CASSGRDLTDTQYF. CDR3 coding DNA: TGTGCCAGCAGCGGCCGGGACTTGACAGATACGCAGTATTTT.

There are a few counts of this clone. The chain uses TRBV2 and TRBJ1-2; D gene uncertain. The germline gives CDR1 SNHLY, CDR2 FYNNEI. Trimming left V 8 bases short and J 6 bases short, with 13 bases between. This CDR3 contains 12 residues. The CDR3, as DNA: TGTGCCAGCGGCATCTTATCTAATGGCTACACCTTC. This translates into CASGILSNGYTF. Complete variable domain (other parts from reference TRBV2 and TRBJ1-2): EPEVTQTPSHQVTQMGQEVILRCVPISNHLYFYWYRQILGQKVEFLVSFYNNEISEKSEIFDDQFSVERPDGSNFTLKIRSTKLEDSAMYFCASGILSNGYTFGSGTRLTVV.

The chain couples TRBV2 to TRBJ1-2, with 10 positions matching TRBD1. J lost 4 bases, V lost 3 bases, and 2 bases had no gene match. The CDR3 contains 14 residues. Germline V gene data show CDR1 as SNHLY and CDR2 as FYNNEI. CDR3 nucleotide sequence: TGTGCCAGCAGTGAGACAGGGGGCGCCTATGGCTACACCTTC. Its translation is CASSETGGAYGYTF.

The CDR3 region is CASRGVQRGTGELFF. CDR3 bases: TGTGCCAGCAGGGGGGTCCAGAGGGGCACCGGGGAGCTGTTTTTT. V usage is TRBV27 and J usage is TRBJ2-2, with D perhaps being TRBD1 or TRBD2 (5 bases each). V lost 6 bases and J 4 bases, leaving 15 bases between the germline ends. The CDR3 has 15 residues. The germline CDR1 and CDR2 sequences are MNHEY and SMNVEV (reference sequence).

CDR3 sequence (DNA): TGTGCCAGCAGTTTATGGGGGACAGGGGGAATTGTCAGTGAAAAACTGTTTTTT. It specifies CASSLWGTGGIVSEKLFF. The J gene is TRBJ1-4, the V gene TRBV27; 11 bases fit TRBD1. V was pared by 1 base and J by 7 bases, with 11 bases of the junction left unmatched. The length of the CDR3 is 18 residues. Germline V CDR1 and CDR2: MNHEY, SMNVEV (reference sequence).

The chain carries TRBV6-6 and TRBJ2-2; no definite D call. This CDR3 has 14 amino acids. Germline CDR1 MNHNY, CDR2 SVGAGI (reference sequence). Trimming cost V 4 bases and J 2 bases, with 8 bases left between them. The CDR3 here is CASSSEYNTGELFF. The DNA of the CDR3 is TGTGCCAGCAGTTCCGAATACAACACCGGGGAGCTGTTTTTT.

A single count supports this clone. This chain links TRBV6-6 with TRBJ2-4; 9 nucleotides line up with TRBD1. This CDR3 comprises 14 residues. CDR1 and CDR2 from the germline V gene are MNHNY and SVGAGI (reference sequence). The V gene end was trimmed by 5 bases and the J gene end by 7 bases; junction bases not matched to a gene: 6. The CDR3 spells CASSPTGGGNIQYF. In DNA, the CDR3 is TGTGCCAGCAGTCCGACAGGGGGAGGGAACATTCAGTACTTC.

The V gene is TRBV4-1, the J gene TRBJ1-5; no clear D gene. Trimming shortened V by 0 bases and J by 2 bases, and 17 bases separated the two germline ends. Germline V CDR1 and CDR2: MGHRA, YSYEKL. The CDR3 is 18 amino acids. CDR3 nucleotide sequence: TGCGCCAGCAGCCAAGATTCGCGGTCTCCTGCCCGCAATCAGCCCCAGCATTTT. Protein: CASSQDSRSPARNQPQHF.

The gene calls are TRBV6-5 and TRBJ1-3; D not resolved. Trimming removed 2 bases from V and 0 bases from J, with 8 bases in between. The germline CDR1 and CDR2 sequences are MNHEY and SVGAGI. The CDR3 consists of 15 residues. The CDR3 nucleotides read TGTGCCAGCAGTTACATGCCCGACTCTGGAAACACCATATATTTT. Amino acids: CASSYMPDSGNTIYF.